This TCR beta chain was sequenced for a study of cytomegalovirus exposure and HLA in healthy donors. CDR3 size: 15 residues. CDR1 and CDR2 from the germline V gene are LGHNA and YSLEER. Trimming cost V 0 bases and J 8 bases, with 11 bases left between them. The PCR used 60 Vbeta and 13 Jbeta primers. The table came from immunoSEQ multiplex PCR; TCRdb's copy has only in-frame clones and leaves some out. The sample comprises some 89,000 clones, more than 80% of which are singletons, and 1.9% rests with the top ten. The sequenced material came from PBMCs. This clonotype originated in a woman aged 25 to 39 in good health and CMV-seronegative. The chain couples TRBV4-3 to TRBJ1-6, with D uncertain. The CDR3 nucleotides read TGCGCCAGCAGCCAAGATCCTACGCGGTATTCACCCCTCCACTTT. It encodes CASSQDPTRYSPLHF.